This T cell receptor (beta chain) was observed in a study of cytomegalovirus exposure and HLA in healthy donors. The protocol was immunoSEQ multiplex PCR, while the TCRdb copy is restricted to in-frame clones and leaves out a portion. In the table there are under 80,000 clones, about 94% of which are singletons. Trimming pared 5 bases from V and 2 bases from J, leaving 17 bases between. This CDR3 has 16 amino acids. Per the germline V gene, CDR1 is SEHNR and CDR2 is FQNEAQ (reference sequence). The chain combines TRBV7-9 with TRBJ2-3; D is perhaps TRBD1 (6 bases). The origin of this receptor is a woman younger than 35 in good health and CMV-seronegative. The sequenced sample consisted of PBMCs. This CDR3 is CASSAQTGSATDTQYF. CDR3 sequence (DNA): TGTGCCAGCAGCGCCCAAACAGGGTCTGCCACAGATACGCAGTATTTT. Full variable domain (rest looked up from reference TRBV7-9 and TRBJ2-3): DTGVSQNPRHKITKRGQNVTFRCDPISEHNRLYWYRQTLGQGPEFLTYFQNEAQLEKSRLLSDRFSAERPKGSFSTLEIQRTEQGDSAMYLCASSAQTGSATDTQYFGPGTRLTVL.